The 12 T cell receptor beta chains below were found in one sample sequenced in a study of blood T cell repertoires in COVID-19. TCRdb's copy holds only in-frame clones and misses some; the assay was immunoSEQ multiplex PCR. The sample has 90,000 to 130,000 clones; about 72% are singletons. Sequenced sample: peripheral blood. The receptors shown here come from a woman aged 55-75 years with acute or convalescent COVID-19.

The table lists this clone with a count of one. This chain joins TRBV6-2 or TRBV6-3 and TRBJ2-2; 13 positions agree with TRBD2. The V and J ends lost 4 bases and 5 bases, in that order; junction bases with no gene match: 1. In germline, CDR1 is MNHEY, CDR2 SVGEGT. CDR3 length: 15 amino acids. DNA for the CDR3: TGTGCCAGCAGTTGGGGACTAGCGGGGACCGGGGAGCTGTTTTTT. Translating it yields CASSWGLAGTGELFF.

Note on this clone: Other DNA sequences in the sample encode the same CDR3. The genes are TRBV2 and TRBJ1-6; no clear D gene. The CDR3 sequence is 13 residues long. Deletions cut 3 bases from V and 4 bases from J, with 4 bases between. Germline CDR1 reads SNHLY; CDR2 reads FYNNEI. CDR3 protein: CASSDRYNSPLHF. The CDR3 DNA is TGTGCCAGCAGTGATCGGTATAATTCACCCCTCCACTTT.

J is TRBJ2-2 and V is TRBV4-2; 8 bases line up with TRBD1. The germline gives CDR1 LGHNA, CDR2 YNFKEQ. Germline trimming cut 5 bases from V and 5 bases from J; bases unmatched to any gene: 16. CDR3 length: 18 amino acids. As DNA, the CDR3 is TGTGCCAGCAGCTCCCGAGGACAGGGAGAATCGGGGACCGGGGAGCTGTTTTTT. Its protein is CASSSRGQGESGTGELFF.

This clone was seen only once. V is TRBV6-5 and J is TRBJ1-2; TRBD1 matches at 9 bases. After removal of 6 bases from V and 8 bases from J, the junction contained 10 bases not matched to a gene. Germline CDR1 MNHEY, CDR2 SVGAGI. This CDR3 contains 14 residues. The CDR3, as DNA: TGTGCCAGCAGGGGGACAGGGCGGGGTTACGGCTACACCTTC. This encodes CASRGTGRGYGYTF.

The J gene is TRBJ1-6, the V gene TRBV27; D gene uncertain. CDR3 length: 13 amino acids. Per germline, CDR1 MNHEY and CDR2 SMNVEV (reference sequence). V was cut by 8 bases and J by 3 bases, with 8 bases left in between. CDR3 in DNA: TGTGCCAGCGCTCGGGACTATAATTCACCCCTCCACTTT. Translating it yields CASARDYNSPLHF.

The chain joins TRBV12-3 or TRBV12-4 to TRBJ1-2; no clear D gene. V was trimmed by 3 bases and J by 6 bases, leaving 11 bases between them. The CDR3 is 13 residues long. CDR3 sequence: CASSLQIPHGYTF. The CDR3 coding sequence is TGTGCCAGCAGTTTGCAGATTCCCCATGGCTACACCTTC.

CDR3 sequence (DNA): TGTGCCAGCAAGATAGGGGGGGAAAGAACCGGGGAGCTGTTTTTT. It translates to CASKIGGERTGELFF. V usage is TRBV27 and J usage is TRBJ2-2; possibly TRBD2 for D (7 bases). The V end was cut by 7 bases, the J end by 5 bases, with 17 bases between. The CDR3 spans 15 residues. Germline V CDR1 and CDR2: MNHEY, SMNVEV (reference sequence).

The sample holds one count of this clone. The chain recombines TRBV3-1 (or the pseudogene TRBV3-2) with TRBJ1-1; 9 positions match TRBD1. The CDR3 runs to 16 residues. V gave up 3 bases and J gave up 7 bases; unmatched junction bases: 12. CDR1 and CDR2 from the germline V gene are LGHDT and YNNKEL (reference sequence). CDR3 coding DNA: TGTGCCAGCAGCCACCCAACAGGGGGCAAAAGAGGTGAAGCTTTCTTT. Protein: CASSHPTGGKRGEAFF.

This chain joins TRBV7-9 and TRBJ1-2; no clear D gene. The CDR3 covers 18 residues. V was shortened by 5 bases and J by 5 bases, with 27 bases between the two germline ends. CDR1 and CDR2 from the germline V gene are SEHNR and FQNEAQ (reference sequence). Written as DNA, the CDR3 is TGTGCCAGCAGCCCGACACCCTCCGGGTCGGGGAAGACATATGGCTACACCTTC. Encoded protein: CASSPTPSGSGKTYGYTF.

The V call is TRBV4-3, the J call TRBJ2-1; 8 nucleotides agree with TRBD2. Germline assignment: CDR1 LGHNA and CDR2 YSLEER. After removal of 0 bases from V and 4 bases from J, the junction contained 14 bases not matched to a gene. The CDR3 loop spans 19 amino acids. DNA of the CDR3: TGCGCCAGCAGCCAAGAAGTAGGGGCCAGCGGGGGCCCTTACAATGAGCAGTTCTTC. Its translation: CASSQEVGASGGPYNEQFF.

In its sample, this clone was seen once. The CDR3 here is CASSNPTGTMNTQYF. Written as DNA, the CDR3 is TGTGCCAGCAGCAACCCGACAGGGACAATGAATACGCAGTATTTT. The J gene is TRBJ2-3, the V gene TRBV7-2; 7 nucleotides line up with TRBD1. This CDR3 is 15 amino acids long. The V and J ends lost 5 bases and 7 bases, in that order; junction bases with no gene match: 12. Germline CDR1 reads SGHTA; CDR2 reads FQGNSA.

The chain joins TRBV7-9 to TRBJ1-1; a weak D match, TRBD1 (5 bases). The CDR3 consists of 13 residues. The V gene's germline CDR1 is SEHNR and CDR2 FQNEAQ (reference sequence). The germline V and J ends were trimmed by 3 bases and 5 bases, with 10 bases remaining between them. The CDR3 DNA reads TGTGCCAGCAGCTTTTTCGGGGGGACTGAAGCTTTCTTT. Translated: CASSFFGGTEAFF.